One TCR beta chain is described in this entry. Its antigen is as yet unknown. These data come from a study of cytomegalovirus exposure and HLA in healthy donors. Study-wide results and caveats: As a later analysis revealed, the rate of TCR association differed by HLA locus, with DRB1 most and HLA-C fewest.

Vbeta (60) and Jbeta (13) primers were used in the PCR. TCRdb's table, derived via immunoSEQ multiplex PCR, lists solely in-frame clones and lacks some. The sample consists of 200,000 or so clones, around 75% of them appearing once. The V gene lost 7 bases and the J gene lost 2 bases, with 11 bases spanning the gap. Looked up from germline, CDR1 is MGHDK and CDR2 is SYGVNS. This CDR3 contains 13 residues. Material: PBMCs. The receptor comes from a woman aged 25-40 years in good health and CMV-seropositive. The rearrangement uses TRBV25-1 and TRBJ2-5; no reliable D call. The CDR3 loop reads CASNIAGQETQYF. In DNA form, the CDR3 reads TGTGCCAGCAACATAGCCGGGCAAGAGACCCAGTACTTC.